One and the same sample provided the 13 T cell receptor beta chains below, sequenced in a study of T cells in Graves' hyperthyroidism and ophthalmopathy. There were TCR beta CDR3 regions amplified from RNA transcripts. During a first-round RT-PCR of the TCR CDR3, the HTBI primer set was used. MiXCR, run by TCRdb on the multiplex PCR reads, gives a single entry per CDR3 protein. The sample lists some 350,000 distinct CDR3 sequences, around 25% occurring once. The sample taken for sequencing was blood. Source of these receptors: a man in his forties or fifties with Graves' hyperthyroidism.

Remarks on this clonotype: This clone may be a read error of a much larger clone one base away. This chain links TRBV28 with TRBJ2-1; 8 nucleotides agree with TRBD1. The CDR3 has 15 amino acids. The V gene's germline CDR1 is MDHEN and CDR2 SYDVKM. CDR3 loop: CASSYRGRVSNEQSF. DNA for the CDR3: TGTGCCAGCAGTTACAGGGGGAGAGTTTCAAATGAGCAGTCCTTC.

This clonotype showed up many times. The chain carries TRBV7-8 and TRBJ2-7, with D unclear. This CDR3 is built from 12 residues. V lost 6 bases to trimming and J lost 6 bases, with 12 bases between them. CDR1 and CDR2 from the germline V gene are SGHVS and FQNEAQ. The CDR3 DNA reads TGTGCCAGCAGTCGCAGTTCGGGCGAGCAGTACTTC. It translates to CASSRSSGEQYF.

Here the CDR3 DNA reads TGTGCCACCAGTGACACGGACAGCCTGAATCAGCCCCAGCATTTT. This encodes CATSDTDSLNQPQHF. This chain joins TRBV24-1 and TRBJ1-5; D perhaps matches TRBD1 (6 bases). The ends were cut back, 4 bases at V and 4 bases at J, with 13 bases in the middle. CDR3 size: 15 residues. Germline V gene lookup returns CDR1 KGHDR and CDR2 SFDVKD.

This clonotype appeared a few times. CDR3: CATSDIRSSYNEQFF. The CDR3 DNA reads TGTGCCACCAGTGACATTAGGAGCTCCTACAATGAGCAGTTCTTC. The V call is TRBV24-1, the J call TRBJ2-1; no clear D gene. The ends were cut back, 4 bases at V and 0 bases at J, with 9 bases in the middle. The CDR3 totals 15 residues. Germline V gene lookup returns CDR1 KGHDR and CDR2 SFDVKD.

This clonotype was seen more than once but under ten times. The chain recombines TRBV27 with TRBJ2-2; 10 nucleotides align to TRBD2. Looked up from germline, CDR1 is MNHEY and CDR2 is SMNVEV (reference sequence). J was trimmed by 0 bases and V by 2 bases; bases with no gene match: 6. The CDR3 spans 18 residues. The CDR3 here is CASSLPTSGPSNTGELFF. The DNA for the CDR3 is TGTGCCAGCAGTTTACCGACTAGCGGGCCCTCGAACACCGGGGAGCTGTTTTTT.

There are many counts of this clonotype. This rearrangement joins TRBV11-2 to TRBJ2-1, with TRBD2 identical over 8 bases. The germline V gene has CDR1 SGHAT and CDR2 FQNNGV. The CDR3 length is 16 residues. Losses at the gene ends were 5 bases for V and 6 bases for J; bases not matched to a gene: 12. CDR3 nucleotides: TGTGCCAGCAGCCGCCAGGCGGGGGGCGTCTCCAATGAGCAGTTCTTC. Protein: CASSRQAGGVSNEQFF.

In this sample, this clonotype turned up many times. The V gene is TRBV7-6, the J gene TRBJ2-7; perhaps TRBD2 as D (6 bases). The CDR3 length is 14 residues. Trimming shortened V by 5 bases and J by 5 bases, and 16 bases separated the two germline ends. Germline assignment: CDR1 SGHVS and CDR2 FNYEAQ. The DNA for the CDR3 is TGTGCCAGCAGCATTGCCGAGGGGAGGAACGAGCAGTACTTC. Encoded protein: CASSIAEGRNEQYF.

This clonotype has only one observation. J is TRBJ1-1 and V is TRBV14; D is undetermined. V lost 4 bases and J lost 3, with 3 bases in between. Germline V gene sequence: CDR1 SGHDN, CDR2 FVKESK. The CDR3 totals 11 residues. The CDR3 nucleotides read TGTGCCAGCAGCCCCCACACTGAAGCTTTCTTT. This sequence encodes CASSPHTEAFF.

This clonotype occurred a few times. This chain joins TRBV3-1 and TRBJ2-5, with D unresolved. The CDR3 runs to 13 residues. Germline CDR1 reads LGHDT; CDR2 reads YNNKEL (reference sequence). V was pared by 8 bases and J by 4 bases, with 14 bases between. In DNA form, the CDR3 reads TGTGCCAGCCGGAGCGAGAAGGGAGAGACCCAGTACTTC. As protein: CASRSEKGETQYF.

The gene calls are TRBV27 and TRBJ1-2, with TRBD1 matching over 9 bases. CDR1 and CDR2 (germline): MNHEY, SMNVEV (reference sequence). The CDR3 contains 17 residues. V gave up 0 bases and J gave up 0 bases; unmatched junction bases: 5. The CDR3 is CASSLSGQGPSNYGYTF. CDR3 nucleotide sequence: TGTGCCAGCAGTTTATCGGGACAGGGTCCCTCTAACTATGGCTACACCTTC.

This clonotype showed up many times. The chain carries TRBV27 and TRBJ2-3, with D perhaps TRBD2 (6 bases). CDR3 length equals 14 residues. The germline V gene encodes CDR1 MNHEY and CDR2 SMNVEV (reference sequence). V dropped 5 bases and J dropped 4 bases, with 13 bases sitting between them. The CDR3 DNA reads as TGTGCCAGCAGTCCTTCCGGGACTTCAGATACGCAGTATTTT. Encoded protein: CASSPSGTSDTQYF.

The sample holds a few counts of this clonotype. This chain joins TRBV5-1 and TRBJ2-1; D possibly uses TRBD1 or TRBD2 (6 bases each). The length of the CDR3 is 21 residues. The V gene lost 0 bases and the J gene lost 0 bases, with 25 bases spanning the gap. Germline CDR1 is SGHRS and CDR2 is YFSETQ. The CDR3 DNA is TGCGCCAGCAGCTTGGGAGAACCGGATTGGACAGCGGGTTACTCCTACAATGAGCAGTTCTTC. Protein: CASSLGEPDWTAGYSYNEQFF.

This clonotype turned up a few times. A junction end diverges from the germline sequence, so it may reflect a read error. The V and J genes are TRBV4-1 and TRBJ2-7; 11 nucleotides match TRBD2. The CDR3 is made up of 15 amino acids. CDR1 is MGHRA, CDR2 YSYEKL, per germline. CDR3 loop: CASSQETSGSYEQYF. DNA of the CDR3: TGTGCCAGCAGCCAAGAAACTAGCGGGAGCTACGAGCAGTACTTC.